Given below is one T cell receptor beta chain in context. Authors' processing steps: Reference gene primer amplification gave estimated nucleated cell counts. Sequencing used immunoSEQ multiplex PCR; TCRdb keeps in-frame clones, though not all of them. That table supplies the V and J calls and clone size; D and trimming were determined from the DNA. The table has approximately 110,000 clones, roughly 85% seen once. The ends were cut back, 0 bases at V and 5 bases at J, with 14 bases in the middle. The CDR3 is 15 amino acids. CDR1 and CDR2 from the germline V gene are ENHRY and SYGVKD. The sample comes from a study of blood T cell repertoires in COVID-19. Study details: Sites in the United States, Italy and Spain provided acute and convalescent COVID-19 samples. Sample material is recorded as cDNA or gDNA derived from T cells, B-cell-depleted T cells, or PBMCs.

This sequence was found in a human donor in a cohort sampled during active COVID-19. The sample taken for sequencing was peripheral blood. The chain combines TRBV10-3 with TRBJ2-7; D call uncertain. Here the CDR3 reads CAISESTNPPDEQYF. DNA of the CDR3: TGTGCCATCAGTGAGTCCACAAACCCACCCGACGAGCAGTACTTC.